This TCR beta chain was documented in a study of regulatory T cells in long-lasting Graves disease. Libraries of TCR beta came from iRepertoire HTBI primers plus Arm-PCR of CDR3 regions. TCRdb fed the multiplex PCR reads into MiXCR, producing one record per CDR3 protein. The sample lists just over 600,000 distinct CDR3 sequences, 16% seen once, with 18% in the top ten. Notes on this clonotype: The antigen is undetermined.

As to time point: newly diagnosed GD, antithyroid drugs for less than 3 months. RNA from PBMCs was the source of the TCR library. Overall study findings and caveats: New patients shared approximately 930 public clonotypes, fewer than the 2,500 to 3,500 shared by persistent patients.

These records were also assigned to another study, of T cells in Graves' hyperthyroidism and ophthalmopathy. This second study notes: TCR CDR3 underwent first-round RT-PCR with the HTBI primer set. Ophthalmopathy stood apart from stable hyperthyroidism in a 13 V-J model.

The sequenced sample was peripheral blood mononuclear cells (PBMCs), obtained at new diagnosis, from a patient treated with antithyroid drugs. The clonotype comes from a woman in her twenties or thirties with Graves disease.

The CDR3 loop is CASSLSGGISYEQYF. The DNA of the CDR3 is TGTGCCAGTAGTCTAAGCGGGGGGATTTCCTACGAGCAGTACTTC. V usage is TRBV19 and J usage is TRBJ2-7, with 9 positions matching TRBD2. V dropped 5 bases and J dropped 1; count of bases not matched to a gene: 6. There are 15 residues in the CDR3. Germline assignment: CDR1 LNHDA and CDR2 SQIVND (reference sequence).